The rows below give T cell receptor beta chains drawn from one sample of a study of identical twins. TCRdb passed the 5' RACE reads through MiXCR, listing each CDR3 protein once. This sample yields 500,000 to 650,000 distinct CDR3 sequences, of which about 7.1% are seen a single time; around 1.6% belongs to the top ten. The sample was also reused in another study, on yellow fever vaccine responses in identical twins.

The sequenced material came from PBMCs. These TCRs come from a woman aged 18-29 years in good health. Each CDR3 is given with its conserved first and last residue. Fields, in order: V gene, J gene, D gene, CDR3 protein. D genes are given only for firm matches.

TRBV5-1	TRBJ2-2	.	CASSHPKANTGELFF
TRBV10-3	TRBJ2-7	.	CAIREGLPYEQYF
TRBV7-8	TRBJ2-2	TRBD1	CASSRGQFNTGELFF
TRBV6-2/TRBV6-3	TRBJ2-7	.	CASGQGGSYEQYF
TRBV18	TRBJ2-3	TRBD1	CASSGGQLRGDTQYF
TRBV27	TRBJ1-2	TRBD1	CASSDGDRGLYGYTF
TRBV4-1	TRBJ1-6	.	CASSQGHQSNSPLHF
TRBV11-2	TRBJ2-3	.	CASSLDTPRGGIYTQYF
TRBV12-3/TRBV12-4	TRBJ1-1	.	CASSLVPQNYEAFF
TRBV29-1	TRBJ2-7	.	CSVVGFDEQYF
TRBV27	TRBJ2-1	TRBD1	CASSSRGQGYKGSYNEQFF
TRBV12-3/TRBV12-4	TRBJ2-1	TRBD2	CASSFSGLAGAGSYNEQFF
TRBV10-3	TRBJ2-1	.	CAISEEQGYNEQFF
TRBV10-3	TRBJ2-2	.	CAITPRLTGELFF
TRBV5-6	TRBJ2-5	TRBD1	CASTKRRPGGQETQYF
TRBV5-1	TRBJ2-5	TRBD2	CASSLEGASGEETQYF
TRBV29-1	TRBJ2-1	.	CSGEGTRLYEQFF
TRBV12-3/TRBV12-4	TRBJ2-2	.	CASRTQVTNTGELFF
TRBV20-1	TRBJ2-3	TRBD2	CSARDSGGSGWDTQYF
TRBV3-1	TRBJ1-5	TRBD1	CASSQTGNNQPQHF
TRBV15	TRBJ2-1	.	CATSRVQGPYNEQFF
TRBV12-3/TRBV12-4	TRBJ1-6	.	CASSLAQSSYNSPLHF
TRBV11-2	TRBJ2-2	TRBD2	CASSFQGLAGGKSGELFF
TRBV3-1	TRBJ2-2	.	CASSHRLGGNTGELFF
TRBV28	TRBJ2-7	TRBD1	CASSKVRTGSYEQYF
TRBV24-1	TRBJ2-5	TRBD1	CATSGTGGTQYF
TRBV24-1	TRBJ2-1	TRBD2	CATSDQLAGILYNEQFF
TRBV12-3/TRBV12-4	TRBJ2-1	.	CATRLGHEQFF